This T cell receptor (delta chain) was found in a study of γδ T cells in repeated Plasmodium falciparum infection. Across the whole study: The natural-infection arm compared Malian children under seasonal malaria with matched Australian children. Each infection was followed by sampling at 21 days, plus baseline and some pre-infection draws.

V was cut by 0 bases and J by 3 bases, with 26 bases left in between. The CDR3 is 21 residues long. Germline V gene sequence: CDR1 TSWWSYY, CDR2 QGS. Gammadelta T cells were flow-sorted from PBMC into Vgamma9/Vdelta2+ and Vdelta2-negative populations for bulk analysis. TCRdb applied CATT to the multiplex PCR reads for clone calling. The table includes 80,000 to 95,000 delta-chain clones, under 1.5% detected once. In this sample, this clone turned up once. This clonotype was sampled from a pool of human donors (malaria-infected and uninfected, not separated). Sequenced: gamma-delta T cells from blood. The genes are TRDV1 and TRDJ2; D is perhaps TRDD2 (9 bases). Germline matching of the DNA provided the J gene here, since TCRdb leaves it blank. CDR3 loop: CALGELTFLQGGGFLTAQLFF. The CDR3 DNA reads as TGTGCTCTTGGGGAACTAACCTTCCTACAGGGTGGGGGATTTCTGACAGCACAACTCTTCTTT.